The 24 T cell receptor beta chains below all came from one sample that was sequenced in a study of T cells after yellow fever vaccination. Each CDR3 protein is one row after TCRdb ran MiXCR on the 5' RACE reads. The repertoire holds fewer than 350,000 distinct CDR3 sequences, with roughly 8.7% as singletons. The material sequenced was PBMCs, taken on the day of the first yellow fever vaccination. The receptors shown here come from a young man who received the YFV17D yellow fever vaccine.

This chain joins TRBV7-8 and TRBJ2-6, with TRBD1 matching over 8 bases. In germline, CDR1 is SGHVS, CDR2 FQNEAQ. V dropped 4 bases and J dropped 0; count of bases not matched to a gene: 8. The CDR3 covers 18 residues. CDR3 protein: CASSSPGQASSGANVLTF. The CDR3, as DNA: TGTGCCAGCAGCTCTCCGGGACAGGCGTCCTCTGGGGCCAACGTCCTGACTTTC.

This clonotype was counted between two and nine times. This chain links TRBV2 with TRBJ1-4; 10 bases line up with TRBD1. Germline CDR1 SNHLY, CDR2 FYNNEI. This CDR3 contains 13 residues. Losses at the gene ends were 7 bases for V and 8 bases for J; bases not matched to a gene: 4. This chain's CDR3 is CASTRTGGEKLFF. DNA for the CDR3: TGTGCCAGCACCCGGACAGGGGGAGAAAAACTGTTTTTT.

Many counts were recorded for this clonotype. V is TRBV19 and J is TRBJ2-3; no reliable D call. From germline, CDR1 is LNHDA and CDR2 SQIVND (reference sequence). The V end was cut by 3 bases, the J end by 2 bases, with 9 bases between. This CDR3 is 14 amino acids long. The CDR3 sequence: CASSIPGLTDTQYF. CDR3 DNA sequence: TGTGCCAGTAGTATTCCCGGTCTCACAGATACGCAGTATTTT.

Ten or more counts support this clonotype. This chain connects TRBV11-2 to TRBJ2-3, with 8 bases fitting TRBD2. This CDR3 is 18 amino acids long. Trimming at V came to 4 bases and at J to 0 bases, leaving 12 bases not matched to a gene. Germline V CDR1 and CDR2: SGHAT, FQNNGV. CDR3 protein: CASSSRLAGYSSTDTQYF. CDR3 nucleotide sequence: TGTGCCAGCAGCTCCCGGTTAGCGGGGTACTCTAGCACAGATACGCAGTATTTT.

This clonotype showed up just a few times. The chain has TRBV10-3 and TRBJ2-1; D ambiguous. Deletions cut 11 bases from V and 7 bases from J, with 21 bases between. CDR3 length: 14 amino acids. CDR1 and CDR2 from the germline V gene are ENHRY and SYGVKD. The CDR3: CAAHGSLSENEQFF. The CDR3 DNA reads TGTGCCGCCCACGGCTCCCTAAGCGAAAATGAGCAGTTCTTC.

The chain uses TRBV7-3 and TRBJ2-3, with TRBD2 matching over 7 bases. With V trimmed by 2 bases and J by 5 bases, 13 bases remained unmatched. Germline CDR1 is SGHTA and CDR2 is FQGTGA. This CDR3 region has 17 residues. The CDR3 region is CASSLDERGGVRDTQYF. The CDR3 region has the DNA TGTGCCAGCAGCTTAGATGAGCGGGGAGGGGTAAGAGATACGCAGTATTTT.

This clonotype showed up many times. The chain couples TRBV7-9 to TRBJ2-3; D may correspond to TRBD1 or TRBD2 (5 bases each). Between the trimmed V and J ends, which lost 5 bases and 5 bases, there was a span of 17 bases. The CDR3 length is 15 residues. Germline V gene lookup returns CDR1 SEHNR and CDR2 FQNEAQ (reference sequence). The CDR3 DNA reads TGTGCCAGCAGCGCCAGTGAGGGGTGGATAGATACGCAGTATTTT. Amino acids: CASSASEGWIDTQYF.

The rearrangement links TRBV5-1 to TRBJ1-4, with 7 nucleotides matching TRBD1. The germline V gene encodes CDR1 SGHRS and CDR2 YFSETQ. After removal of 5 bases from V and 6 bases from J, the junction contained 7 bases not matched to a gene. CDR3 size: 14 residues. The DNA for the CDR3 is TGCGCCAGCAGACCCGGGACAGAGGATGAAAAACTGTTTTTT. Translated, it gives CASRPGTEDEKLFF.

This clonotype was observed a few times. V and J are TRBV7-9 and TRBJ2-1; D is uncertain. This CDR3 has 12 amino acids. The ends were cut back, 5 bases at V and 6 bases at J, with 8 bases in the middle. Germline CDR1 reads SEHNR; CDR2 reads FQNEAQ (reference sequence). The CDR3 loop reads CASSLLINEQFF. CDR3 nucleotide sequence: TGTGCCAGCAGCCTGTTGATCAATGAGCAGTTCTTC.

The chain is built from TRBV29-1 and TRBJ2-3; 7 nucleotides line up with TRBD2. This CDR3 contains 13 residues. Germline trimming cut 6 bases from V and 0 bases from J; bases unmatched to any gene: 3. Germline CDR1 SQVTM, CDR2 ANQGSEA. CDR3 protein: CSVGGSSTDTQYF. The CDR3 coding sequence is TGCAGCGTGGGGGGGAGTAGCACAGATACGCAGTATTTT.

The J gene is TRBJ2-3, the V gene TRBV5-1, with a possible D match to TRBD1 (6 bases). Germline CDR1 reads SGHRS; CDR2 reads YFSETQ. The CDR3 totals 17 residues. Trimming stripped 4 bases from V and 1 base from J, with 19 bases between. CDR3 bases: TGCGCCAGCAGCCCTCCGGACAGTCTTCTCGGCACAGATACGCAGTATTTT. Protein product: CASSPPDSLLGTDTQYF.

The CDR3 sequence: CASSFFKRGSTDTQYF. The CDR3 nucleotides read TGTGCCAGCAGCTTTTTCAAGCGGGGGAGCACAGATACGCAGTATTTT. The rearrangement links TRBV7-8 to TRBJ2-3, with 8 bases fitting TRBD2. This CDR3 has 16 residues. CDR1 is SGHVS and CDR2 is FQNEAQ in the germline V gene. V lost 3 bases, J lost 0 bases, and 5 bases stayed unmatched.

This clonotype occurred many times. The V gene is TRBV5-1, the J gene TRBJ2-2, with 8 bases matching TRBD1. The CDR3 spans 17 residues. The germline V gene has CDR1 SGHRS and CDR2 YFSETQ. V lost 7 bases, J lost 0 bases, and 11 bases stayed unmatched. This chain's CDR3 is CASQQGEWGANTGELFF. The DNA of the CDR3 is TGCGCCAGCCAACAGGGGGAATGGGGCGCGAACACCGGGGAGCTGTTTTTT. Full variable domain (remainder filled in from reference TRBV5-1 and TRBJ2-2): KAGVTQTPRYLIKTRGQQVTLSCSPISGHRSVSWYQQTPGQGLQFLFEYFSETQRNKGNFPGRFSGRQFSNSRSEMNVSTLELGDSALYLCASQQGEWGANTGELFFGEGSRLTVL.

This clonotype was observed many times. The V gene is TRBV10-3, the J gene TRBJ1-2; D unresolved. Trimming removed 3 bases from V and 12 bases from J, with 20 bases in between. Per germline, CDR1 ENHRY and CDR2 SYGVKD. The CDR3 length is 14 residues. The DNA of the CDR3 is TGTGCCATCAGTGACCGTAGGTCGCCGACAAGCAACACCTTC. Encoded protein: CAISDRRSPTSNTF.

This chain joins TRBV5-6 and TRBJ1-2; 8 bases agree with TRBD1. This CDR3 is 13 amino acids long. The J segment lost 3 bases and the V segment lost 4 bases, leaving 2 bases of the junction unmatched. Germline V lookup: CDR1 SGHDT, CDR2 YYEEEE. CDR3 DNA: TGTGCCAGCAGCATGACAGGGGACTATGGCTACACCTTC. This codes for CASSMTGDYGYTF.

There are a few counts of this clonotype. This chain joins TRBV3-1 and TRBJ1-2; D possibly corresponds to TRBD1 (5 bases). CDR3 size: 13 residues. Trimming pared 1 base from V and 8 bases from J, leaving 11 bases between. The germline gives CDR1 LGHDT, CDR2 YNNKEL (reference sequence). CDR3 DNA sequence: TGTGCCAGCAGCCAAGGTTGGGGCGCGGGCTACACCTTC. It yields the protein CASSQGWGAGYTF.

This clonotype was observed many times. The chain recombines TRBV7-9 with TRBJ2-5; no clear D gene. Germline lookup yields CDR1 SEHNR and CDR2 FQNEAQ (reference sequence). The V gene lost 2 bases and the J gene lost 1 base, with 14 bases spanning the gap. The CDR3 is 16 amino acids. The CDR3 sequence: CASSLPPAGAQETQYF. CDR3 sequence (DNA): TGTGCCAGCAGCTTACCCCCTGCAGGAGCCCAAGAGACCCAGTACTTC. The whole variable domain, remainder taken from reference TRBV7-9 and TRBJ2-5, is DTGVSQNPRHKITKRGQNVTFRCDPISEHNRLYWYRQTLGQGPEFLTYFQNEAQLEKSRLLSDRFSAERPKGSFSTLEIQRTEQGDSAMYLCASSLPPAGAQETQYFGPGTRLLVL.

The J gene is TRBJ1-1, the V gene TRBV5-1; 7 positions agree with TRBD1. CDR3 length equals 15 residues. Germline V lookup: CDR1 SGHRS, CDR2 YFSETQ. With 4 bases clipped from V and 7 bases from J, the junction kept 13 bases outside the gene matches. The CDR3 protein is CASSPPRQGANEAFF. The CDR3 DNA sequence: TGCGCCAGCAGCCCTCCTAGACAGGGAGCCAATGAAGCTTTCTTT.

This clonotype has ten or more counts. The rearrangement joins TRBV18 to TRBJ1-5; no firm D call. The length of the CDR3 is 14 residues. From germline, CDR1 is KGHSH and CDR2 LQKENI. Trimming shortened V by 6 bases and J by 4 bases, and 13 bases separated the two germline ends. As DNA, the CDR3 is TGTGCCAGCTCCCCCGGAGGAGCAAATCAGCCCCAGCATTTT. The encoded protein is CASSPGGANQPQHF.

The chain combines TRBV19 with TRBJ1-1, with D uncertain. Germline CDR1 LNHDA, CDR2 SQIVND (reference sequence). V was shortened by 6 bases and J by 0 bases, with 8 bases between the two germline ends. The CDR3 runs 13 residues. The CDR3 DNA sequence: TGTGCCAGTAGAGGTAACATGAACACTGAAGCTTTCTTT. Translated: CASRGNMNTEAFF.

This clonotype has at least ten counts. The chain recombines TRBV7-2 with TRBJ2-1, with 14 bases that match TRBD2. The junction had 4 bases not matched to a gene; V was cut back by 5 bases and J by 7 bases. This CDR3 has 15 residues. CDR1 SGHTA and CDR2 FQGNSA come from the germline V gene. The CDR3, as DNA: TGTGCCAGCAGCGCCGGACTAGCGGGGGGAAATGAGCAGTTCTTC. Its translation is CASSAGLAGGNEQFF. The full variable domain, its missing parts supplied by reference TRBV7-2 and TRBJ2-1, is GAGVSQSPSNKVTEKGKDVELRCDPISGHTALYWYRQSLGQGLEFLIYFQGNSAPDKSGLPSDRFSAERTGGSVSTLTIQRTQQEDSAVYLCASSAGLAGGNEQFFGPGTRLTVL.

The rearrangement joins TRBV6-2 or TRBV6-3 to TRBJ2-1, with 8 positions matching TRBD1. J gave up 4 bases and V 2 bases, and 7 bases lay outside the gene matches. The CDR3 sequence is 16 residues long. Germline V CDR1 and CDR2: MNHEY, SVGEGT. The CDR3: CASSYQMTGVYNEQFF. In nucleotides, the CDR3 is TGTGCCAGCAGTTACCAAATGACAGGGGTTTACAATGAGCAGTTCTTC.

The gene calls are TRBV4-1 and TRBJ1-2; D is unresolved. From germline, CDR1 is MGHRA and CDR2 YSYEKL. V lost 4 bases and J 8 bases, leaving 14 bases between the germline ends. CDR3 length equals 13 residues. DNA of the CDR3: TGCGCCAGCAGCCCCGCCGGACCTGGCGGCTACACCTTC. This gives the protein CASSPAGPGGYTF.

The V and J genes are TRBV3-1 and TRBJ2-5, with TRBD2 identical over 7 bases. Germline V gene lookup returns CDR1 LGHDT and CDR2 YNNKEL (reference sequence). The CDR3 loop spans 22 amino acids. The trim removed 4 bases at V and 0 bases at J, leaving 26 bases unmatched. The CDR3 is CASSRSNPTSTWPSGYQETQYF. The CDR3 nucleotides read TGTGCCAGCAGCCGTTCGAATCCAACCTCCACCTGGCCTAGCGGCTACCAAGAGACCCAGTACTTC.